This entry features one T cell receptor (beta chain) sequence. Its cognate antigen has yet to be identified. A much larger clone differs by one base, so this may be a read error. The reads were generated on an Illumina NovaSeq 6000. cDNA libraries for TCRalpha and TCRbeta were prepared by 5'RACE using constant-segment primers, with sample barcodes and unique molecular identifiers added. RNA was extracted from every sample with Trizol reagent. Libraries were amplified in two PCR steps, with a second sample barcode and Illumina TruSeq adapters added in the second step. Sequencing of libraries was performed on an Illumina NovaSeq with 2 x 150 bp paired-end reads. Per the source publication's procedure: Demultiplexing of reads and collapsing into UMI-guided consensus sequences were performed with migec v1.2.7. Using mixcr v2.1.11, UMI consensuses were aligned to TRA and TRB V and J templates and then assembled into clonotypes. Clonotypes were classified as expanded or contracted when called significant by both edgeR and NoisET, with noise models trained on biological replicates. For edgeR calls, a false discovery rate-adjusted p below 0.01 and a log2 fold-change threshold of 1 were applied. PCA with hierarchical clustering of max-normalized trajectories of the 1000 most abundant clonotypes was used as exploratory dynamics analysis. Each responding clone was given a CD4 or CD8 phenotype based on the CD4+ and CD8+ repertoires, which had been sequenced separately. The public reads were quality trimmed at Q25 with fastp and then assembled into clones with MiXCR by TCRdb, keeping productive beta chains. Rows with one shared CDR3 protein collapse into an entry with the most common genes and DNA. TCRdb, not the original authors, processed these V and J calls. Present in this sample are some 100,000 distinct CDR3 sequences, around 10% of which were seen just once. The leading ten clones occupy approximately 40% of the sample.

PBMCs were isolated by Ficoll-Paque density gradient centrifugation. These data come from a study of T-cell memory formation after mild COVID-19 (dated by TCRdb to the early 2020s). Regarding the study in general: Most TCR sequence clusters were specific to one of the two donors. Longitudinal TCRalpha and TCRbeta repertoire sequencing tracked T-cell clones expanding and contracting after mild COVID-19 in a couple of donors. Two young, previously healthy adult volunteers, one female and one male, were included in the cohort. General study outcomes and caveats: The second-wave clones that peaked on day 37 were not confirmed to be SARS-CoV-2 specific. The study covered only two mild cases, and larger cohorts including severe cases with pre-infection samples were considered necessary. Contracting CD4+ clones appeared mostly in the CM and EM memory subsets, whereas CD8+ clones were enriched in EMRA. Balanced CD4/CD8 phenotypes were observed for clones contracting from day 15 to 85, whereas a bias towards CD4+ was observed for a second wave of clones expanding from day 15 to 37. Some responding clones were detected in pre-infection memory, suggesting pre-existing cross-reactive memory T cells joined the SARS-CoV-2 response.

The CDR3 has 12 amino acids, counting the end cysteine and phenylalanine. Kept here is only the CDR3 DNA, which spans 36 bases and is read in frame from base 1. Looking up the germline V gene (reference sequence) yields CDR1 PRHDT and CDR2 FYEKMQ. V and J are truncated by 0 bases and 5 bases respectively, leaving an intervening sequence of 2 bases. Input material: PBMCs or a T cell subset sorted from them (not recorded which). The chain joins TRBV13 to TRBJ1-5, with an unclear D gene assignment. The sequence came from a young man who had mild COVID-19 (a few samples of this study predate the infection). The sample titles of this study are shuffled in the database, so cell type and time point are left out; the donor was told from shared clones. The CDR3: CASSLGDQPQHF. The DNA is as follows: TGTGCCAGCAGCTTAGGGGATCAGCCCCAGCATTTT.